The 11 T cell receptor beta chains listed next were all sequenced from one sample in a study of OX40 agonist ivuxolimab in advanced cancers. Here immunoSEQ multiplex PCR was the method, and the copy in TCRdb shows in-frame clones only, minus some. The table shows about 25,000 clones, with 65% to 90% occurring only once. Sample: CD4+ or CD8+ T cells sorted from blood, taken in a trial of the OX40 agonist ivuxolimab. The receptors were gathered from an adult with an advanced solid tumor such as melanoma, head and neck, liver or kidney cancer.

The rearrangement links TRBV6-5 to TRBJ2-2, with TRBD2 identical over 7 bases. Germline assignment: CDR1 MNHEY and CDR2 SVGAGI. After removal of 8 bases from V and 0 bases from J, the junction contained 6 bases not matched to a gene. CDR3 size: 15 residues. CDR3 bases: TGTGCCAGCCGAAAAGGGACTACGAACACCGGGGAGCTGTTTTTT. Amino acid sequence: CASRKGTTNTGELFF.

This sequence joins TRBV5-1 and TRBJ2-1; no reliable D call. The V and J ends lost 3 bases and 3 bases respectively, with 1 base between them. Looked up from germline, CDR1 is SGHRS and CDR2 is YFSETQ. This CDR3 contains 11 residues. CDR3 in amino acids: CASSYYNEQFF. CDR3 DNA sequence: TGCGCCAGCAGCTACTACAATGAGCAGTTCTTC.

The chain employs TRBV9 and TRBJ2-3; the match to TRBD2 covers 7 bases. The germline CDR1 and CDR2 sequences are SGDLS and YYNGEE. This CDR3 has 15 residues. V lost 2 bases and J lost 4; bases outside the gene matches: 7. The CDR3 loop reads CASSVWGGSADTQYF. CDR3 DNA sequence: TGTGCCAGCAGCGTGTGGGGGGGAAGTGCAGATACGCAGTATTTT.

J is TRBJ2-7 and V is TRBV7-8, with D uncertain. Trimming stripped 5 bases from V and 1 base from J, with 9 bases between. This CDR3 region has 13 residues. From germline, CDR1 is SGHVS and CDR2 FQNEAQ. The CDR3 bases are TGTGCCAGCAGCGCTACAAAGTCCTACGAGCAGTACTTC. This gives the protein CASSATKSYEQYF.

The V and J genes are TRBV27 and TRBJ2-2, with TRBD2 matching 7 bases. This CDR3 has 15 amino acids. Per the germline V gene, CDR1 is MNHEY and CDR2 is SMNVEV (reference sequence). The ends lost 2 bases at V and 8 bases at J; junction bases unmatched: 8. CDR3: CASSLNPGGSGELFF. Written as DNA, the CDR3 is TGTGCCAGCAGTTTAAATCCCGGGGGGTCGGGGGAGCTGTTTTTT.

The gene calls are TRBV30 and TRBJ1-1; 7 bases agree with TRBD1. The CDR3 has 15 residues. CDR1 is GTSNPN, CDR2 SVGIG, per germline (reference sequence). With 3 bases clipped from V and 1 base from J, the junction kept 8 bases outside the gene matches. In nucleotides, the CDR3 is TGTGCCTGGAGGGGTAAACAGGGGACGAACACTGAAGCTTTCTTT. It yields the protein CAWRGKQGTNTEAFF.

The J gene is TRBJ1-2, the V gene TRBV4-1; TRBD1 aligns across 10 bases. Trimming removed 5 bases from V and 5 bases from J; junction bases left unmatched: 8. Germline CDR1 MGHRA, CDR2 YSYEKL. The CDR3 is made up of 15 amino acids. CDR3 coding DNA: TGCGCCAGCAGCTCTCGGACAGGGGGGGGGTATGGCTACACCTTC. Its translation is CASSSRTGGGYGYTF.

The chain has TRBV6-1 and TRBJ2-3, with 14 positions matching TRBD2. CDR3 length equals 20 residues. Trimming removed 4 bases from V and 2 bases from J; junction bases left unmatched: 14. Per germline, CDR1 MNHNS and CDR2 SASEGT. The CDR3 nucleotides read TGTGCCAGCAGTGTACCAACCGGGACTAGCGGGAGAGGTGACACAGATACGCAGTATTTT. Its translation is CASSVPTGTSGRGDTDTQYF.

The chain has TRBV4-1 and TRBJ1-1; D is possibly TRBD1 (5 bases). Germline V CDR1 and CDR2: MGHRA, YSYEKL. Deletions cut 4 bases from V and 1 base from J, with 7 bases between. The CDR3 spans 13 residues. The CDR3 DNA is TGCGCCAGCAGCCCAACAGGGAACACTGAAGCTTTCTTT. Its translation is CASSPTGNTEAFF.

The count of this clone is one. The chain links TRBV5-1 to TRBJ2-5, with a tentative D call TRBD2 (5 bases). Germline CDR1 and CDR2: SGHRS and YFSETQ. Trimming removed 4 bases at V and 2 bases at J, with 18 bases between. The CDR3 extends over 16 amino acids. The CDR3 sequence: CASSTLVQVAQETQYF. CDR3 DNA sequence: TGCGCCAGCAGCACACTGGTGCAGGTAGCGCAAGAGACCCAGTACTTC.

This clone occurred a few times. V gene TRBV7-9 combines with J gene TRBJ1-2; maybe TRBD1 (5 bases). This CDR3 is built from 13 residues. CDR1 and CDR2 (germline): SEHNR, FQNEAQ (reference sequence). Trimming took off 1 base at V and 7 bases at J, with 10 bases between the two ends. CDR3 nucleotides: TGTGCCAGCAGCTTAGGGGGGATCTCTGGCTACACCTTC. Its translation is CASSLGGISGYTF. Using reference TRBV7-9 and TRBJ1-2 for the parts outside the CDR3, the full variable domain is DTGVSQNPRHKITKRGQNVTFRCDPISEHNRLYWYRQTLGQGPEFLTYFQNEAQLEKSRLLSDRFSAERPKGSFSTLEIQRTEQGDSAMYLCASSLGGISGYTFGSGTRLTVV.